The 13 T cell receptor beta chains reported below all come from one sample, sequenced in a study of identical twins. Each CDR3 protein is one row after TCRdb ran MiXCR on the 5' RACE reads. The data show more than 200,000 distinct CDR3 sequences, 11% to 15% seen once. Material: memory (CD45RO+) T cells sorted from blood. These receptors came from a woman younger than 30 in good health.

This clonotype has only a few counts. The chain uses TRBV5-1 and TRBJ2-6; no firm D call. Germline V gene lookup returns CDR1 SGHRS and CDR2 YFSETQ. The V end was cut by 0 bases, the J end by 0 bases, with 7 bases between. This CDR3 has 16 residues. The CDR3 region has the DNA TGCGCCAGCAGCTTGGGTGCAATCTCTGGGGCCAACGTCCTGACTTTC. Amino acid sequence: CASSLGAISGANVLTF.

This clonotype came up a few times. The chain recombines TRBV2 with TRBJ1-5; 8 bases match TRBD1. Germline loops: CDR1 SNHLY, CDR2 FYNNEI. The CDR3 runs to 13 residues. V lost 7 bases and J lost 7; bases outside the gene matches: 6. This chain's CDR3 is CASIGQGGQPQHF. The CDR3 DNA is TGTGCCAGCATAGGACAGGGTGGCCAGCCCCAGCATTTT.

This clonotype turned up a few times. The gene calls are TRBV12-3 or TRBV12-4 and TRBJ2-2; TRBD1 matches at 8 bases. The V and J ends lost 2 bases and 6 bases, in that order; junction bases with no gene match: 5. There are 15 residues in the CDR3. CDR3 DNA sequence: TGTGCCAGCAGTTTAAACACAGGGGGAGCCGGGGAGCTGTTTTTT. As protein: CASSLNTGGAGELFF.

CDR3 amino acids: CSVTNRGANVLTF. The CDR3, as DNA: TGCAGCGTTACGAACCGGGGGGCCAACGTCCTGACTTTC. The chain employs TRBV29-1 and TRBJ2-6; D is ambiguous. Germline values: CDR1 SQVTM, CDR2 ANQGSEA. Between the trimmed V and J ends, which lost 5 bases and 4 bases, there was a span of 9 bases. The CDR3 contains 13 residues.

This clonotype was seen many times. This chain uses TRBV5-1 with TRBJ2-3; 7 nucleotides align to TRBD2. Trimming at V came to 0 bases and at J to 6 bases, leaving 10 bases not matched to a gene. The CDR3 covers 16 residues. CDR1 is SGHRS, CDR2 YFSETQ, per germline. As DNA, the CDR3 is TGCGCCAGCAGCTTGGGCCCCGGACTAGTTGGGGATACGCAGTATTTT. Its protein is CASSLGPGLVGDTQYF.

In this sample, this clonotype turned up a few times. This chain connects TRBV20-1 to TRBJ2-4; the D is unclear. Between the trimmed V and J ends, which lost 6 bases and 0 bases, there was a span of 12 bases. In germline, CDR1 is DFQATT, CDR2 SNEGSKA (reference sequence). The CDR3 runs 14 residues. The CDR3 loop reads CSALDSRAKNIQYF. The CDR3 DNA reads TGCAGTGCCCTGGATAGCCGAGCCAAAAACATTCAGTACTTC.

This clonotype appeared many times. The genes are TRBV29-1 and TRBJ1-2, with D perhaps matching TRBD1 (6 bases). Germline CDR1 and CDR2: SQVTM and ANQGSEA. The ends were cut back, 7 bases at V and 5 bases at J, with 14 bases in the middle. This CDR3 is built from 12 residues. The CDR3 protein is CSGRQEGYGYTF. The DNA for the CDR3 is TGCAGCGGCAGACAGGAAGGGTATGGCTACACCTTC. Full variable domain (remainder filled in from reference TRBV29-1 and TRBJ1-2): SAVISQKPSRDICQRGTSLTIQCQVDSQVTMMFWYRQQPGQSLTLIATANQGSEATYESGFVIDKFPISRPNLTFSTLTVSNMSPEDSSIYLCSGRQEGYGYTFGSGTRLTVV.

This clonotype came up once. This may be a read error, as it is one base from a much larger clone. The chain couples TRBV20-1 to TRBJ2-7; no reliable D call. In germline, CDR1 is DFQATT, CDR2 SNEGSKA (reference sequence). The CDR3 runs 12 residues. CDR3 amino acids: CSVRSNWEEQYF. The CDR3 region has the DNA TGCAGTGTTAGATCAAACTGGGAAGAGCAGTACTTC.

This clonotype came up a few times. The V call is TRBV20-1, the J call TRBJ2-7, with TRBD1 identical over 9 bases. V was pared by 5 bases and J by 2 bases, with 16 bases of the junction left unmatched. CDR1 and CDR2 from the germline V gene are DFQATT and SNEGSKA (reference sequence). This CDR3 contains 17 residues. CDR3 in amino acids: CSAGPRGQGRITYEQYF. The CDR3 nucleotides are TGCAGTGCTGGGCCCCGCGGACAGGGGCGTATAACCTACGAGCAGTACTTC.

This clonotype was detected ten times or more. This chain connects TRBV20-1 to TRBJ2-3, with D perhaps being TRBD1 or TRBD2 (5 bases each). CDR3 length: 13 residues. Between the trimmed V and J ends, which lost 3 bases and 1 base, there was a span of 8 bases. CDR1 and CDR2 from the germline V gene are DFQATT and SNEGSKA (reference sequence). The CDR3 DNA follows: TGCAGTGCTAGTTTGGGGGGCACAGATACGCAGTATTTT. Translation gives CSASLGGTDTQYF.

This clonotype was seen repeatedly, ten times or more. The chain employs TRBV7-2 and TRBJ2-3, with D unclear. Trimming pared 7 bases from V and 2 bases from J, leaving 7 bases between. Germline V lookup: CDR1 SGHTA, CDR2 FQGNSA. This CDR3 comprises 12 residues. CDR3 nucleotides: TGTGCCAGCACCCAGATCACAGATACGCAGTATTTT. Residues: CASTQITDTQYF.

This clonotype was picked up many times. The chain employs TRBV4-3 and TRBJ2-7, with TRBD2 matching over 9 bases. The CDR3 runs 14 residues. The V gene end was trimmed by 4 bases and the J gene end by 2 bases; junction bases not matched to a gene: 3. Germline CDR1 is LGHNA and CDR2 is YSLEER. The CDR3 nucleotides read TGCGCCAGCAGCCGGACTAGCGAGGCCTACGAGCAGTACTTC. It translates to CASSRTSEAYEQYF.

This clonotype has more than one count but fewer than ten. The chain links TRBV3-1 to TRBJ2-7, with D possibly TRBD2 on 7 matching bases. Trimming left V 0 bases short and J 4 bases short, with 19 bases between. Germline CDR1 and CDR2: LGHDT and YNNKEL (reference sequence). This CDR3 is 17 amino acids long. The CDR3 nucleotides read TGTGCCAGCAGCCAAGATCGGGGGCGGGAGTTCGGGTACGAGCAGTACTTC. It specifies CASSQDRGREFGYEQYF.